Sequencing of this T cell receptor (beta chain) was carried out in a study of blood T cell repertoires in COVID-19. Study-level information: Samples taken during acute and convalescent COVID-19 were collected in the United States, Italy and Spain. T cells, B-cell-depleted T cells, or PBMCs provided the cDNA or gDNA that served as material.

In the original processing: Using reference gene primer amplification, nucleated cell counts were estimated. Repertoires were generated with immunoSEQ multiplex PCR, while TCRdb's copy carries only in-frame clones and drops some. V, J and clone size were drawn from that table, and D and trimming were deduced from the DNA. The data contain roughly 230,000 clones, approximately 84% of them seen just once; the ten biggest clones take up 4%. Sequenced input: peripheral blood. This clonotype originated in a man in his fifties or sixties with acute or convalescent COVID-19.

The CDR3: CASSRDSGRSNTGELFF. CDR3 DNA: TGCGCCAGCAGCCGTGATAGCGGACGGTCGAACACCGGGGAGCTGTTTTTT. The chain joins TRBV5-1 to TRBJ2-2; perhaps TRBD2 as D (6 bases). Germline CDR1 and CDR2: SGHRS and YFSETQ. Trimming took 4 bases from V and 0 from J, leaving 16 bases between them. The CDR3 is made up of 17 amino acids. The full variable domain, with the rest looked up from reference TRBV5-1 and TRBJ2-2, is KAGVTQTPRYLIKTRGQQVTLSCSPISGHRSVSWYQQTPGQGLQFLFEYFSETQRNKGNFPGRFSGRQFSNSRSEMNVSTLELGDSALYLCASSRDSGRSNTGELFFGEGSRLTVL.